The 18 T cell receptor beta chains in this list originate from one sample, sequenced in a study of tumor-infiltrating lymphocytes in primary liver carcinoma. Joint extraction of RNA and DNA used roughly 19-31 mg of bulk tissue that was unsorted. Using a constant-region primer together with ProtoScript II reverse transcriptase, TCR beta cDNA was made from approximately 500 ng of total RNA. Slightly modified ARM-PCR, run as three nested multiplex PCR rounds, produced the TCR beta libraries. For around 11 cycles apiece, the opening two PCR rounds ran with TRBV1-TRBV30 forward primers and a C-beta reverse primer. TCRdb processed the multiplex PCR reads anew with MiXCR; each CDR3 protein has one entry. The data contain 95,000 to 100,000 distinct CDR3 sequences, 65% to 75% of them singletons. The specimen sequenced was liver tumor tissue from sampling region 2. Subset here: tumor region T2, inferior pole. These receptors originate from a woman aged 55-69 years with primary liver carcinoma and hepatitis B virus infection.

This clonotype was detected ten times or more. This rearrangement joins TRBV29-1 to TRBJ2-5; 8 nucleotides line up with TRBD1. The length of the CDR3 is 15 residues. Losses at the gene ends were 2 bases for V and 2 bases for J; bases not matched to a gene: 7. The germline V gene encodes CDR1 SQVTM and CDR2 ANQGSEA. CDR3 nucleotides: TGCAGCGTTGAACCGGCCAGGGGGCGGCAAGAGACCCAGTACTTC. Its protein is CSVEPARGRQETQYF.

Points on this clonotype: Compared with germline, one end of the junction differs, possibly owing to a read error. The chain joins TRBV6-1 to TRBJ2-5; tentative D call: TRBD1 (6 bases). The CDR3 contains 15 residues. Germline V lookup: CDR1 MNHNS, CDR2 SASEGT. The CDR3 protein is CAGSEGDRQQETQYF. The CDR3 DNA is TGTGCCGGCAGTGAAGGAGACAGGCAGCAAGAGACCCAGTACTTC.

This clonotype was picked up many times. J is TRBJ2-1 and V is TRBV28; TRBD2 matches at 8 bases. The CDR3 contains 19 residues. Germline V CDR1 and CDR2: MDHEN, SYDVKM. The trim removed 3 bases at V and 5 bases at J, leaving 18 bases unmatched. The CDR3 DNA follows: TGTGCCAGCAGTTTCCTAGCGGGCTTACTAAAAGGGGCTAACAATGAGCAGTTCTTC. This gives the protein CASSFLAGLLKGANNEQFF.

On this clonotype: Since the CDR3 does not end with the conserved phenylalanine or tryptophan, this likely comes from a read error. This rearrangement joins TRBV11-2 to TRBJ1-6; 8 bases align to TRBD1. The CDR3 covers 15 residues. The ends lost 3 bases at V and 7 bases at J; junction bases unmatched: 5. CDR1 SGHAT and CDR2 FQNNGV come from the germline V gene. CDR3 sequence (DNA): TGTGCCAGCAGCTTGGACCAGGGGGCCAATTCACCCCTCCACTCT. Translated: CASSLDQGANSPLHS.

The CDR3 spells CAIITAEMNTEAFF. The CDR3 nucleotides are TGTGCTATCATTACCGCTGAAATGAACACTGAAGCTTTCTTT. The J gene is TRBJ1-1, the V gene TRBV6-6; no clear D gene. From germline, CDR1 is MNHNY and CDR2 SVGAGI (reference sequence). CDR3 length equals 14 residues.

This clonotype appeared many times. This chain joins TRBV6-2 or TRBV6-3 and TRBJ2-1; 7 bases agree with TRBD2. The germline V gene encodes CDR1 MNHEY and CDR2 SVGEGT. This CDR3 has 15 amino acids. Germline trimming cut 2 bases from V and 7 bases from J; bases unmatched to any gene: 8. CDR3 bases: TGTGCCAGCAGTTACGGTGGCGGGAGATCGAATGAGCAGTTCTTC. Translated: CASSYGGGRSNEQFF.

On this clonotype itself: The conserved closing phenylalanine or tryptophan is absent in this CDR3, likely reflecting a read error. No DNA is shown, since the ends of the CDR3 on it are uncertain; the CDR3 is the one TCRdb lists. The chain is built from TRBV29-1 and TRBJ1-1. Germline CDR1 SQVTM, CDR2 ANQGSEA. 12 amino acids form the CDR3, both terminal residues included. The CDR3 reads CSVAKSNTETSL.

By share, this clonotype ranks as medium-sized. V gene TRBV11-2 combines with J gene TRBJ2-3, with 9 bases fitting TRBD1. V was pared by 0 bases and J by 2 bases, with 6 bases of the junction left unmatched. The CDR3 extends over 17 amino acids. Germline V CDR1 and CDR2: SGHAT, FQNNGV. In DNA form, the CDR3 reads TGTGCCAGCAGCTTAGAGGTTCGGACAGGGGTCACAGATACGCAGTATTTT. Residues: CASSLEVRTGVTDTQYF.

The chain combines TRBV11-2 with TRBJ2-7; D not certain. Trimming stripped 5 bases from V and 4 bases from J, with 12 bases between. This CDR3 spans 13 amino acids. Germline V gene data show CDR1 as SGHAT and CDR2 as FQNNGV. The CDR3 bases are TGTGCCAGCAGCAGAGTTCGAGCATACGAGCAGTACTTC. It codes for CASSRVRAYEQYF.

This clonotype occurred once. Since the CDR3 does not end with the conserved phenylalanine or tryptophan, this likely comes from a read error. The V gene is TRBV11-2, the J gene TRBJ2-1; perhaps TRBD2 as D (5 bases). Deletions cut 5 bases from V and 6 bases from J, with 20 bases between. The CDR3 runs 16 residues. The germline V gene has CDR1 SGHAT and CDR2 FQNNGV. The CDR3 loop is CASSRLNPGVANEQFL. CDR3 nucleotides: TGTGCCAGCAGCCGACTAAACCCCGGAGTTGCCAATGAGCAGTTCTTA.

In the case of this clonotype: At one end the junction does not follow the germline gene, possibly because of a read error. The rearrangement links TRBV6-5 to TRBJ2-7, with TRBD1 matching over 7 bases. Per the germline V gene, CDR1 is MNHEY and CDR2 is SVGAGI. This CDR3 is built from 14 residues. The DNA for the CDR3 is TGTGCCAGCAATTACAGTCAGGGGGCCTACGAGCAGTACTTC. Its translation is CASNYSQGAYEQYF.

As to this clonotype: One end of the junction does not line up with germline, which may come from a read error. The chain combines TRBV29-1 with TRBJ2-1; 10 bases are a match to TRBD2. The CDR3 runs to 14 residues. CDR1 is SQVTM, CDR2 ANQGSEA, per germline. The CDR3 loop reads CSSSLAGVGNEQFF. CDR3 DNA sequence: TGCAGCTCTTCCCTAGCGGGAGTGGGTAATGAGCAGTTCTTT.

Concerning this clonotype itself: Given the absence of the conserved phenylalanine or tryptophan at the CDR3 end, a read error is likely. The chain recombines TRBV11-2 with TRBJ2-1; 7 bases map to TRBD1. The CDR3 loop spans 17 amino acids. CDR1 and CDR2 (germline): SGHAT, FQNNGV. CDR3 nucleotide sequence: TGTGCCAGCAGCTTACAACCGGGACAGAGATTCTACAATGAACAGTTCTCC. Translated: CASSLQPGQRFYNEQFS.

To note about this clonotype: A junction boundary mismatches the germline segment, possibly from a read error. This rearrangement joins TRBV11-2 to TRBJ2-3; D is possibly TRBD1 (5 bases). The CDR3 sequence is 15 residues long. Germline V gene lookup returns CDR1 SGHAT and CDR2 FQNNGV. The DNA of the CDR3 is TGTGTCAGCAGCTCTCAGGGCTTTAGCACAGATATGCAGTATTTT. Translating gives CVSSSQGFSTDMQYF.

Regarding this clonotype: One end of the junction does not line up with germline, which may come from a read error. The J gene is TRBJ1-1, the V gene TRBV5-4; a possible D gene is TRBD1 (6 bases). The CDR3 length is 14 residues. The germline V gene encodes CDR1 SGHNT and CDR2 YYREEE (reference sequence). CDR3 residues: CASIQGRENTEAFF. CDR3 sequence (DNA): TGTGCCAGCATCCAGGGGAGGGAGAACACTGAGGCTTTCTTT.

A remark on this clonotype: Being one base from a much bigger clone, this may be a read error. The CDR3 bases are TGTGCCAGCAGTTTCGGCAGTGTGAACACCATATATTTT. Encoded protein: CASSFGSVNTIYF. The chain recombines TRBV28 with TRBJ1-3; D gene uncertain. CDR1 and CDR2 from the germline V gene are MDHEN and SYDVKM. This CDR3 is 13 amino acids long. V shed 3 bases and J shed 7 bases, with 10 bases lying between them.

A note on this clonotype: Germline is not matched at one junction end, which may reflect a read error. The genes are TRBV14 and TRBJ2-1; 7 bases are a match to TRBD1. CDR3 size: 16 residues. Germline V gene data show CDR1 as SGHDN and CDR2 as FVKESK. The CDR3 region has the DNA TGTGCCAGCAGCCACCGAACTAGGACCCAGGGGGATGAGCAGCTCTTC. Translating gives CASSHRTRTQGDEQLF.

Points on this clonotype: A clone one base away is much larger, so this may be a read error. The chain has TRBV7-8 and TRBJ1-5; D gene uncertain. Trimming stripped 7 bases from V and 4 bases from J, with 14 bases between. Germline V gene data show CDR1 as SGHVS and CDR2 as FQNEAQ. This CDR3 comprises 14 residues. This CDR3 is CASTSRDGNQPQHF. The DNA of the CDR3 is TGTGCCAGCACCTCCAGAGACGGGAATCAGCCCCAGCATTTT.